This entry lists 27 T cell receptor beta chains sequenced from one sample in a study of response to subunit inactivated influenza vaccine. MiXCR, applied by TCRdb to the RT-PCR reads, yields one record per CDR3 protein. Among hundreds of thousands of distinct CDR3 sequences listed, less than 20% were seen once. The sample consisted of PBMCs from blood, taken 5 to 6 days after vaccination. These receptors originate from a man aged 50-60 years who received an inactivated influenza vaccine.

The chain carries TRBV20-1 and TRBJ2-7; possibly TRBD2 for D (6 bases). V lost 3 bases and J lost 3, with 12 bases in between. Germline V gene sequence: CDR1 DFQATT, CDR2 SNEGSKA (reference sequence). CDR3 length equals 13 residues. CDR3 nucleotide sequence: TGCAGTGCTAGCAGAACTAGCAGCTACGAGCAGTACTTC. This codes for CSASRTSSYEQYF.

This clonotype was observed a handful of times. The chain couples TRBV5-1 to TRBJ1-4, with TRBD1 identical over 8 bases. The germline V gene encodes CDR1 SGHRS and CDR2 YFSETQ. The CDR3 runs to 17 residues. V lost 3 bases, J lost 0 bases, and 7 bases stayed unmatched. The CDR3 sequence: CASSWGDRPTTNEKLFF. The CDR3, as DNA: TGCGCCAGCAGCTGGGGGGACAGGCCCACAACTAATGAAAAACTGTTTTTT.

V is TRBV6-5 and J is TRBJ2-7, with TRBD1 as a possible D gene (6 bases). The CDR3 is 14 amino acids. Per germline, CDR1 MNHEY and CDR2 SVGAGI. V shed 2 bases and J shed 4 bases, with 12 bases lying between them. The CDR3 region is CASSYGNRAYEQYF. In DNA form, the CDR3 reads TGTGCCAGCAGTTACGGGAACAGGGCGTACGAGCAGTACTTC.

This clonotype was seen only a few times. The chain has TRBV12-3 or TRBV12-4 and TRBJ1-1; D perhaps matches TRBD1 (5 bases). The V gene lost 3 bases and the J gene lost 1 base, with 9 bases spanning the gap. This CDR3 is built from 14 residues. Here the CDR3 DNA reads TGTGCCAGCAGTTTGACAGAATCGAACACTGAAGCTTTCTTT. Its translation is CASSLTESNTEAFF.

The sample holds a few counts of this clonotype. The V gene is TRBV11-2, the J gene TRBJ2-3; D might be TRBD1 (6 bases). Germline lookup yields CDR1 SGHAT and CDR2 FQNNGV. The ends were cut back, 5 bases at V and 2 bases at J, with 11 bases in the middle. The CDR3 runs to 14 residues. The CDR3 DNA sequence: TGTGCCAGCAGCCCTACAGGGTACACAGATACGCAGTATTTT. It specifies CASSPTGYTDTQYF.

This clonotype came up a few times. The V gene is TRBV7-9, the J gene TRBJ2-2; 9 nucleotides match TRBD1. This CDR3 contains 14 residues. After removal of 5 bases from V and 5 bases from J, the junction contained 3 bases not matched to a gene. Germline V gene data show CDR1 as SEHNR and CDR2 as FQNEAQ (reference sequence). The CDR3 sequence is CASSPDRGTGELFF. CDR3 DNA sequence: TGTGCCAGCAGCCCGGACAGGGGAACCGGGGAGCTGTTTTTT.

This clonotype has only a few counts. This rearrangement joins TRBV20-1 to TRBJ1-2, with 7 bases lining up with TRBD1. Germline V gene lookup returns CDR1 DFQATT and CDR2 SNEGSKA (reference sequence). This CDR3 contains 13 residues. Trimming took 2 bases from V and 4 from J; bases not matched to a gene: 4. CDR3 protein: CSARWDRRYGYTF. In DNA form, the CDR3 reads TGCAGTGCTAGATGGGACAGACGCTATGGCTACACCTTC.

The chain couples TRBV20-1 to TRBJ2-5, with D perhaps TRBD1 (6 bases). In germline, CDR1 is DFQATT, CDR2 SNEGSKA (reference sequence). Deletions cut 3 bases from V and 0 bases from J, with 8 bases between. The CDR3 runs to 13 residues. CDR3: CSARRDNQETQYF. Written as DNA, the CDR3 is TGCAGTGCTAGGAGGGACAACCAAGAGACCCAGTACTTC.

This clonotype was seen a few times. The chain employs TRBV11-2 and TRBJ2-1, with 11 bases aligning to TRBD2. Germline-derived CDR1 and CDR2 are SGHAT and FQNNGV. The CDR3 spans 17 residues. The trim removed 5 bases at V and 8 bases at J, leaving 14 bases unmatched. The CDR3 reads CASSPPPGLAVKDEQFF. In DNA form, the CDR3 reads TGTGCCAGCAGCCCACCACCGGGACTAGCGGTCAAGGATGAGCAGTTCTTC.

This clonotype was observed a handful of times. The chain couples TRBV7-8 to TRBJ2-7, with TRBD2 as a possible D gene (6 bases). V lost 5 bases and J lost 3, with 17 bases in between. Germline V lookup: CDR1 SGHVS, CDR2 FQNEAQ. The CDR3 sequence is 15 residues long. This chain's CDR3 is CASSPPVGGRYEQYF. CDR3 DNA sequence: TGTGCCAGCAGCCCCCCGGTGGGGGGTCGCTACGAGCAGTACTTC. The variable domain in full, completed from reference TRBV7-8 and TRBJ2-7, reads GAGVSQSPRYKVAKRGQDVALRCDPISGHVSLFWYQQALGQGPEFLTYFQNEAQLDKSGLPSDRFFAERPEGSVSTLKIQRTQQEDSAVYLCASSPPVGGRYEQYFGPGTRLTVT.

The chain recombines TRBV2 with TRBJ2-1; 13 bases line up with TRBD2. From germline, CDR1 is SNHLY and CDR2 FYNNEI. Unmatched junction bases numbered 14, after V lost 8 bases and J lost 7 bases. This CDR3 comprises 17 residues. The CDR3 loop is CASGTSGGALGQNEQFF. DNA of the CDR3: TGTGCCAGCGGAACTAGCGGGGGGGCCCTTGGTCAAAATGAGCAGTTCTTC.

This chain uses TRBV6-1 with TRBJ2-3; the match to TRBD2 covers 12 bases. With V trimmed by 8 bases and J by 8 bases, 8 bases remained unmatched. CDR3 length: 14 residues. Germline CDR1 MNHNS, CDR2 SASEGT. CDR3 coding DNA: TGTGCCAGCCAACTAGCGGGAGGAGTAAGTACGCAGTATTTT. This translates into CASQLAGGVSTQYF.

This clonotype was seen many times. The chain carries TRBV20-1 and TRBJ2-7; D is possibly TRBD1 (6 bases). CDR1 and CDR2 (germline): DFQATT, SNEGSKA (reference sequence). V was cut by 6 bases and J by 0 bases, with 15 bases left in between. The CDR3 totals 14 residues. CDR3 coding DNA: TGCAGTGCCAAGACAGGCGGTTTCTCCTACGAGCAGTACTTC. Its translation: CSAKTGGFSYEQYF.

The table lists this clonotype with a few counts. This chain links TRBV6-5 with TRBJ2-3; 7 bases are a match to TRBD2. The trim removed 2 bases at V and 2 bases at J, leaving 7 bases unmatched. Germline assignment: CDR1 MNHEY and CDR2 SVGAGI. The CDR3 has 16 residues. Here the CDR3 reads CASSYRGGRVTDTQYF. The CDR3 region has the DNA TGTGCCAGCAGTTACCGCGGGGGACGCGTCACAGATACGCAGTATTTT.

This clonotype was seen more than once but under ten times. The rearrangement links TRBV5-1 to TRBJ1-2; TRBD1 might be the D (5 bases). CDR3 length: 15 residues. In germline, CDR1 is SGHRS, CDR2 YFSETQ. Trimming removed 3 bases from V and 2 bases from J, with 14 bases in between. CDR3 loop: CASSSSRATNYGYTF. The CDR3 DNA reads as TGCGCCAGCAGCTCCTCCAGGGCTACGAACTATGGCTACACCTTC.

This clonotype appeared many times. V is TRBV4-3 and J is TRBJ2-1; D call uncertain. The ends were cut back, 0 bases at V and 4 bases at J, with 16 bases in the middle. CDR1 and CDR2 from the germline V gene are LGHNA and YSLEER. This CDR3 has 17 amino acids. The CDR3 DNA follows: TGCGCCAGCAGCCAAGATCCTCGAAGGGTGAGATACAATGAGCAGTTCTTC. This translates into CASSQDPRRVRYNEQFF.

The gene calls are TRBV6-5 and TRBJ2-7; the match to TRBD1 covers 7 bases. V lost 2 bases and J lost 0; bases outside the gene matches: 4. The length of the CDR3 is 15 residues. The germline V gene encodes CDR1 MNHEY and CDR2 SVGAGI. The CDR3 DNA reads TGTGCCAGCAGTTACCGAGGGACAGACTCCTACGAGCAGTACTTC. Its translation: CASSYRGTDSYEQYF.

This clonotype was observed at least ten times. J is TRBJ2-5 and V is TRBV4-2; the D is unclear. Trimming took 4 bases from V and 1 from J, leaving 10 bases between them. This CDR3 is built from 14 residues. CDR1 and CDR2 (germline): LGHNA, YNFKEQ. Here the CDR3 DNA reads TGTGCCAGCAGCCCACGGACCTCCCAAGAGACCCAGTACTTC. Its translation: CASSPRTSQETQYF.

This clonotype was seen only a few times. V usage is TRBV5-1 and J usage is TRBJ2-7, with D perhaps TRBD2 (6 bases). The length of the CDR3 is 14 residues. Deletions cut 5 bases from V and 4 bases from J, with 16 bases between. In germline, CDR1 is SGHRS, CDR2 YFSETQ. The chain's CDR3 is CASRTRRVKYEQYF. CDR3 DNA sequence: TGCGCCAGCAGGACCCGGAGGGTTAAGTACGAGCAGTACTTC. Combining the CDR3 with reference TRBV5-1 and TRBJ2-7 gives the whole variable domain KAGVTQTPRYLIKTRGQQVTLSCSPISGHRSVSWYQQTPGQGLQFLFEYFSETQRNKGNFPGRFSGRQFSNSRSEMNVSTLELGDSALYLCASRTRRVKYEQYFGPGTRLTVT.

J is TRBJ2-5 and V is TRBV6-2 or TRBV6-3; TRBD2 aligns across 9 bases. CDR1 is MNHEY and CDR2 is SVGEGT in the germline V gene. The CDR3 is made up of 16 amino acids. V lost 2 bases, J lost 2 bases, and 6 bases stayed unmatched. The CDR3 DNA is TGTGCCAGCAGTTACCTCAGCGGGAGGACGCAAGAGACCCAGTACTTC. Translated: CASSYLSGRTQETQYF.

This clonotype has a handful of counts. This chain uses TRBV5-6 with TRBJ2-3, with D possibly matching TRBD1 (8 bases). The germline V gene has CDR1 SGHDT and CDR2 YYEEEE. The CDR3 length is 15 residues. Trimming removed 2 bases from V and 8 bases from J, with 18 bases in between. The CDR3 nucleotides read TGTGCCAGCAGCTTCATAGGGACAGGCGGGGGTACGCAGTATTTT. It codes for CASSFIGTGGGTQYF.

CDR3 nucleotide sequence: TGTGCCAGCAGCTTGGAGGCCAGGGGGGGAACCTATGGCTACACCTTC. This gives the protein CASSLEARGGTYGYTF. V is TRBV5-5 and J is TRBJ1-2, with 7 bases that match TRBD1. V was clipped by 0 bases and J by 4 bases; unmatched bases: 9. Germline V gene lookup returns CDR1 SGHKS and CDR2 YYEKEE (reference sequence). The CDR3 sequence is 16 residues long.

This clonotype was counted only a few times. V and J are TRBV12-3 or TRBV12-4 and TRBJ2-7; D gene unclear. The germline V and J ends were trimmed by 6 bases and 5 bases, with 11 bases remaining between them. The CDR3 loop spans 12 amino acids. DNA for the CDR3: TGTGCCAGCAGCAGCCTCGCGGACGAGCAGTACTTC. Amino acid sequence: CASSSLADEQYF.

This clonotype appeared many times. In nucleotides, the CDR3 is TGCAGTGCTAGAGATCACGGGATCGGCCACGGGGAGCTGTTTTTT. Amino acids: CSARDHGIGHGELFF. The chain carries TRBV20-1 and TRBJ2-2; the D gene is possibly TRBD2 (5 bases). Germline V CDR1 and CDR2: DFQATT, SNEGSKA (reference sequence). Trimming left V 0 bases short and J 7 bases short, with 15 bases between. The CDR3 runs 15 residues.

This sequence joins TRBV28 and TRBJ2-5, with D hard to call. Germline CDR1 is MDHEN and CDR2 is SYDVKM. This CDR3 has 14 amino acids. V dropped 2 bases and J dropped 2 bases, with 9 bases sitting between them. The CDR3 loop reads CASSLRLVQETQYF. The CDR3 DNA sequence: TGTGCCAGCAGTTTACGATTAGTTCAAGAGACCCAGTACTTC.

In this sample, this clonotype turned up a few times. CDR3 amino acids: CASSLTEDSYNEQFF. The DNA for the CDR3 is TGCGCCAGCAGTCTTACCGAGGACAGCTACAATGAGCAGTTCTTC. The chain has TRBV23-1 and TRBJ2-1, with a weak D call TRBD1 (6 bases). TRBV23-1 is an open reading frame whose function is uncertain. This CDR3 region has 15 residues. The germline V and J ends were trimmed by 4 bases and 3 bases, with 13 bases remaining between them.

At least ten counts were recorded for this clonotype. This chain links TRBV20-1 with TRBJ2-3; D remains ambiguous. Germline V lookup: CDR1 DFQATT, CDR2 SNEGSKA (reference sequence). The V end was cut by 1 base, the J end by 1 base, with 9 bases between. The CDR3 contains 14 residues. The CDR3 DNA reads TGCAGTGCTAGAGCTAGTATCGGCACAGATACGCAGTATTTT. Encoded protein: CSARASIGTDTQYF.